Sequencing of this T cell receptor beta chain was carried out in a study of OX40 agonist ivuxolimab in advanced cancers. Across the study: An agonistic anti-OX40 (CD134) antibody, ivuxolimab, was used to treat the patients. General observations from the study: Expanded clones were, on average, more numerous in CD8+ T cells than in CD4+.

Germline V lookup: CDR1 SNHLY, CDR2 FYNNEI. The CDR3 runs 14 residues. V shed 7 bases and J 7 bases; nucleotides not matched to a gene: 8. Regarding this clone: Its antigen is still unknown.

Generated by immunoSEQ multiplex PCR, the TCRdb table keeps only in-frame clones and is missing some. The sample lists tens of thousands of clones, 88% occurring once. The receptor comes from an adult with an advanced solid tumor such as melanoma, head and neck, liver or kidney cancer. The sequences come from CD4+ or CD8+ T cells sorted from blood, collected in a trial of the OX40 agonist ivuxolimab. The V call is TRBV2, the J call TRBJ2-1; 9 nucleotides align to TRBD2. CDR3 DNA: TGTGCCAGCACCTATGGGCTAGCGGGGAATGAGCAGTTCTTC. This translates into CASTYGLAGNEQFF.